This T cell receptor (beta chain) was profiled in a study of blood T cell repertoires in COVID-19. Across the study: The analysed material was cDNA or gDNA that came from T cells, B-cell-depleted T cells, or PBMCs.

Assignments of participants to cohorts depended upon their own reported clinical history. Recovered status in Cohort 3 required two negative PCRs, clearance, or symptom resolution. There are 15 residues in the CDR3. V was trimmed by 0 bases and J by 2 bases, leaving 12 bases between them. Germline CDR1 SGHRS, CDR2 YFSETQ. Original data processing: By means of reference gene primer amplification, nucleated cell counts were estimated. Profiling relied on immunoSEQ multiplex PCR, and the TCRdb table lists in-frame clones only, not all of them. The DNA was the basis for D and trimming; V, J and clone size are from that table. The sample consists of about 180,000 clones, more than 75% of them appearing once.

V gene TRBV5-1 combines with J gene TRBJ2-7; D is unclear. Sequenced: PBMCs or T cells enriched from blood (not recorded which). The source is a woman between 25 and 40 years old who had recovered from COVID-19. The CDR3 DNA follows: TGCGCCAGCAGCTTGGCCCTCGGCCAGGCCTACGAGCAGTACTTC. It translates to CASSLALGQAYEQYF.